This T cell receptor (beta chain) was captured by sequencing in a study of graft-versus-host responses after intestinal transplantation. Study as a whole: Anti-thymocyte globulin induction preceded approximately three years of tacrolimus and steroid maintenance in all recipients.

Worth noting for this clone: Its target is unknown.

Study results and caveats: Some GvH clones were seen earlier in gut or blood, suggesting intestinal origin.

Method: immunoSEQ multiplex PCR; TCRdb's copy keeps in-frame clones and lacks some. The repertoire holds 60,000 to 90,000 clones, with around 91% as singletons. CDR3 length: 15 amino acids. Trimming pared 1 base from V and 0 bases from J, leaving 10 bases between. Germline V lookup: CDR1 SQVTM, CDR2 ANQGSEA. The V and J genes are TRBV29-1 and TRBJ1-3, with D hard to call. The sequence derives from a human donor who received an intestinal transplant. Sequencing was performed on unstimulated CD8+ T cells sorted from spleen or lymph node cells, taken before intestinal transplant. CDR3 nucleotides: TGCAGCGTTGAAGCGGAGCAGAACTCTGGAAACACCATATATTTT. The encoded protein is CSVEAEQNSGNTIYF.